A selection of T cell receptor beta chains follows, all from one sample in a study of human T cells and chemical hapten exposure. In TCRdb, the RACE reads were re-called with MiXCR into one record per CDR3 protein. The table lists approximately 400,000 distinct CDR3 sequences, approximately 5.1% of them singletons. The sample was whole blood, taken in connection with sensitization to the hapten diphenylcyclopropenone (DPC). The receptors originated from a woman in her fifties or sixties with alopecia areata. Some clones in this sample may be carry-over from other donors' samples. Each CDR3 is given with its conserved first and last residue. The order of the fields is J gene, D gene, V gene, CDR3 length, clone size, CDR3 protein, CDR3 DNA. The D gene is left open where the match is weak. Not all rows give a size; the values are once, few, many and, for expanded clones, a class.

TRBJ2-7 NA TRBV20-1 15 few CSARDREQFYYEQYF TGCAGTGCTAGAGATCGAGAACAGTTTTACTACGAGCAGTACTTC
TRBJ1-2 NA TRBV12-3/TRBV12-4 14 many CASSLGAGYYGYTF TGTGCCAGCAGTTTGGGGGCTGGATATTATGGCTACACCTTC
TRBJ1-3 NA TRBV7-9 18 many CASRTGNRNTPSGNTIYF TGTGCCAGCAGGACTGGGAATAGGAACACACCCTCTGGAAACACCATATATTTT
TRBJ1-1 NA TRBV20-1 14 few CSARSTGRDTEAFF TGCAGTGCTAGATCGACAGGCCGAGACACTGAAGCTTTCTTT
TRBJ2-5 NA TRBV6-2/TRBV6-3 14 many CASSYGGPQETQYF TGTGCCAGCAGTTACGGCGGCCCCCAAGAGACCCAGTACTTC
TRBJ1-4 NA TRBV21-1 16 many CASTSDRGGTNEKLFF TGTGCCAGCACCTCCGACAGGGGAGGGACTAATGAAAAACTGTTTTTT
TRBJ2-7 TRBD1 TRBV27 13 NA CASSFNRGNEQYF TGTGCCAGCAGTTTTAACAGGGGGAACGAGCAGTACTTC
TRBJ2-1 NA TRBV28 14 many CASSLATGRDEQFF TGTGCCAGCAGTTTAGCTACAGGGCGGGATGAGCAGTTCTTC
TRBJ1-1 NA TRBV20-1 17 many CSARWVSGQRERTEAFF TGCAGTGCTAGATGGGTCTCTGGACAGAGGGAACGCACTGAAGCTTTCTTT
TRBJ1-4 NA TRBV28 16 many CASSPSPDGINEKLFF TGTGCCAGCAGTCCCTCTCCGGACGGTATTAATGAAAAACTGTTTTTT
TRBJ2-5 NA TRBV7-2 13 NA CASSLGLSGAPHF TGTGCCAGCAGCTTAGGTCTCTCAGGGGCGCCTCACTTC
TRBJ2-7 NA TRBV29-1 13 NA CSVKGSGPGEQYF TGCAGCGTTAAAGGGTCCGGGCCCGGCGAGCAGTACTTC
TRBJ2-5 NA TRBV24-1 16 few CATSDPRTLPQETQYF TGTGCCACCAGTGACCCCCGGACTCTTCCCCAAGAGACCCAGTACTTC